This TCR beta chain was sequenced during a study of T-cell reconstitution after alpha-beta-depleted transplantation in children. This CDR3 is built from 13 residues. Deletions cut 2 bases from V and 8 bases from J, with 11 bases between. Germline-derived CDR1 and CDR2 are MNHEY and SVGAGI. In its sample, this clonotype was seen many times. As it was prepared, the TCRbeta library received unique molecular identifiers. A single record per CDR3 protein comes from TCRdb applying MiXCR to the PCR reads. The table includes 230,000 or so distinct CDR3 sequences, about 11% detected once. This TCR was sampled from a human donor who donated a stem cell graft to a child with acute lymphoblastic leukemia. The sample in question was PBMCs from the stem cell graft donor, obtained from the stem cell graft. The chain is built from TRBV6-5 and TRBJ2-3; the D gene is possibly TRBD2 (6 bases). DNA for the CDR3: TGTGCCAGCAGTTACGAGGGGCGGGGTACGCAGTATTTT. Translation gives CASSYEGRGTQYF.